The subject of this entry is one TCR beta chain. The antigen is undetermined. This entry belongs to a study of cytomegalovirus exposure and HLA in healthy donors. The CDR3 totals 13 residues. V lost 6 bases and J lost 5, with 13 bases in between. Germline V gene lookup returns CDR1 LNHDA and CDR2 SQIVND (reference sequence). General study points: Researchers counted around 170 TCR beta chains as cytomegalovirus-associated. Most of the CMV-associated TCR beta chains (in a later analysis) appeared to be HLA-restricted. Highly shared variants forming one cluster were likely a sequencing artifact.

The PCR had 60 Vbeta and 13 Jbeta primers. Some clones are missing from TCRdb's copy, which holds only in-frame ones; the method was immunoSEQ multiplex PCR. This sample has about 300,000 clones; 86% occur once, and the top ten carry 3.5% to 4%. The V call is TRBV19, the J call TRBJ1-1; D remains ambiguous. What was sequenced was PBMCs. The sequence was obtained from a man in his forties in good health and CMV-seropositive. The CDR3 DNA reads as TGTGCCAGTAGCGACACCGATGGTACTGAAGCTTTCTTT. It codes for CASSDTDGTEAFF.